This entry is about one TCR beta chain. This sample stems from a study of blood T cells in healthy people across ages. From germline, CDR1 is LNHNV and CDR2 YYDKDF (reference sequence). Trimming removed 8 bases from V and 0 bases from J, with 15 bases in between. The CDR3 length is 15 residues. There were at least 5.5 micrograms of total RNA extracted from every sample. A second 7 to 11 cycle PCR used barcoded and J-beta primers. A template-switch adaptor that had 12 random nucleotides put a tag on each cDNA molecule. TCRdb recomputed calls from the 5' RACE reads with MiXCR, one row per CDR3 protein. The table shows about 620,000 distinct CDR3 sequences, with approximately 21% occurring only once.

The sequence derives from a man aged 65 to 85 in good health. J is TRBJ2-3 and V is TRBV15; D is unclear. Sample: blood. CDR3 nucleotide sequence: TGTGCCACCCAGGCCGAGCCCAGGAGCACAGATACGCAGTATTTT. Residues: CATQAEPRSTDTQYF.